The 18 T cell receptor beta chains below were found in one sample sequenced in a study of blood T cell repertoires in COVID-19. Here immunoSEQ multiplex PCR was the method, and the copy in TCRdb shows in-frame clones only, minus some. The profile shows 200,000 to 250,000 clones, roughly 81% of them singletons. Sequenced: peripheral blood. The receptors were sampled from a woman older than 75 with COVID-19, enrolled during active disease.

The CDR3 here is CASSLFLTANYGYTF. CDR3 in DNA: TGTGCCAGCAGCTTGTTTCTGACAGCTAACTATGGCTACACCTTC. The chain couples TRBV5-5 to TRBJ1-2; D is perhaps TRBD1 (5 bases). V shed 1 base and J shed 0 bases, with 10 bases lying between them. CDR1 is SGHKS, CDR2 YYEKEE, per germline (reference sequence). This CDR3 has 15 amino acids.

The chain couples TRBV19 to TRBJ2-6, with D maybe TRBD1 (5 bases). The V gene lost 8 bases and the J gene lost 0 bases, with 8 bases spanning the gap. The CDR3 is 14 residues long. Per the germline V gene, CDR1 is LNHDA and CDR2 is SQIVND (reference sequence). The CDR3 here is CASHTGSGANVLTF. CDR3 nucleotide sequence: TGTGCCAGTCATACAGGCTCTGGGGCCAACGTCCTGACTTTC.

This clone was recorded at least ten times. The CDR3 region has the DNA TGTGCCAGCAGCTCCTTTGGGACAGGGCTGTACACTGAAGCTTTCTTT. This sequence encodes CASSSFGTGLYTEAFF. This chain joins TRBV5-6 and TRBJ1-1, with 9 nucleotides matching TRBD1. The CDR3 length is 16 residues. J lost 3 bases, V lost 3 bases, and 9 bases had no gene match. The germline CDR1 and CDR2 sequences are SGHDT and YYEEEE. Looking up the rest from reference TRBV5-6 and TRBJ1-1 gives the full variable domain: DAGVTQSPTHLIKTRGQQVTLRCSPKSGHDTVSWYQQALGQGPQFIFQYYEEEERQRGNFPDRFSGHQFPNYSSELNVNALLLGDSALYLCASSSFGTGLYTEAFFGQGTRLTVV.

The rearrangement joins TRBV3-1 (or the pseudogene TRBV3-2) to TRBJ1-4; D call uncertain. V was shortened by 2 bases and J by 7 bases, with 26 bases between the two germline ends. CDR3 length: 19 amino acids. In germline, CDR1 is LGHDT, CDR2 YNNKEL (reference sequence). CDR3 in DNA: TGTGCCAGCAGCCAAAACCCATACATAAAATTGGTTTCAGGTGAAAAACTGTTTTTT. It specifies CASSQNPYIKLVSGEKLFF.

The chain uses TRBV5-6 and TRBJ1-3; no clear D. This CDR3 has 15 amino acids. Germline V CDR1 and CDR2: SGHDT, YYEEEE. Trimming left V 0 bases short and J 2 bases short, with 9 bases between. Here the CDR3 reads CASSLGTAPGNTIYF. As DNA, the CDR3 is TGTGCCAGCAGCTTGGGCACAGCCCCTGGAAACACCATATATTTT. Full variable domain (remainder filled in from reference TRBV5-6 and TRBJ1-3): DAGVTQSPTHLIKTRGQQVTLRCSPKSGHDTVSWYQQALGQGPQFIFQYYEEEERQRGNFPDRFSGHQFPNYSSELNVNALLLGDSALYLCASSLGTAPGNTIYFGEGSWLTVV.

The V and J genes are TRBV11-2 and TRBJ1-1; no reliable D call. CDR1 is SGHAT, CDR2 FQNNGV, per germline. V gave up 1 base and J gave up 1 base, with 7 bases separating them. This CDR3 comprises 14 residues. CDR3 bases: TGTGCCAGCAGCTTAGGGCCGTCGAACACTGAAGCTTTCTTT. It translates to CASSLGPSNTEAFF.

The gene calls are TRBV3-1 (or the pseudogene TRBV3-2) and TRBJ1-1; D might be TRBD1 (5 bases). There are 15 residues in the CDR3. Germline V gene sequence: CDR1 LGHDT, CDR2 YNNKEL (reference sequence). The V end lost 1 base, the J end lost 1 base, and 10 bases lay between the germline ends. This chain's CDR3 is CASSQGNRPNTEAFF. Written as DNA, the CDR3 is TGTGCCAGCAGCCAAGGAAACAGGCCGAACACTGAAGCTTTCTTT.

The chain links TRBV15 to TRBJ1-1, with D possibly matching TRBD1 (5 bases). The CDR3 extends over 14 amino acids. Germline lookup yields CDR1 LNHNV and CDR2 YYDKDF (reference sequence). The V and J ends lost 4 bases and 0 bases respectively, with 9 bases between them. CDR3 coding DNA: TGTGCCACCAGCACTGACAGCCTGAACACTGAAGCTTTCTTT. This encodes CATSTDSLNTEAFF.

The V and J genes are TRBV18 and TRBJ1-4, with TRBD1 as a possible D gene (5 bases). CDR1 is KGHSH, CDR2 LQKENI, per germline. V gave up 3 bases and J gave up 13 bases, with 21 bases separating them. The CDR3 extends over 15 amino acids. CDR3 nucleotides: TGTGCCAGCTCACCTCCGACAGTCCCTGAAAGCAGACTGTTTTTT. Translated: CASSPPTVPESRLFF.

The rearrangement uses TRBV5-8 and TRBJ2-3; 7 bases align to TRBD2. The germline V gene has CDR1 SGHTS and CDR2 YDEGEE. This CDR3 is 14 amino acids long. The V and J ends lost 4 bases and 6 bases, in that order; junction bases with no gene match: 8. The chain's CDR3 is CASSRGDFDDTQYF. Here the CDR3 DNA reads TGTGCCAGCAGCCGGGGGGATTTCGATGATACGCAGTATTTT.

This clone was seen once. The chain has TRBV9 and TRBJ1-3; D perhaps matches TRBD1 (6 bases). Trimming stripped 0 bases from V and 0 bases from J, with 16 bases between. The CDR3 covers 18 residues. Germline V CDR1 and CDR2: SGDLS, YYNGEE. The CDR3, as DNA: TGTGCCAGCAGCGTAGGGGCCCGGACAGAGCGCTCTGGAAACACCATATATTTT. It is translated as CASSVGARTERSGNTIYF.

The rearrangement joins TRBV19 to TRBJ2-1; 8 bases agree with TRBD1. The CDR3 has 16 amino acids. In germline, CDR1 is LNHDA, CDR2 SQIVND (reference sequence). The V and J ends lost 1 base and 5 bases, in that order; junction bases with no gene match: 7. The CDR3 loop reads CASSIARDRWNNEQFF. CDR3 bases: TGTGCCAGTAGTATAGCAAGGGACAGGTGGAACAATGAGCAGTTCTTC.

The gene calls are TRBV7-9 and TRBJ2-2; D is perhaps TRBD2 (6 bases). The CDR3 runs 15 residues. The germline V gene has CDR1 SEHNR and CDR2 FQNEAQ (reference sequence). Trimming cost V 10 bases and J 5 bases, with 20 bases left between them. The CDR3: CATDRAGLGTGELFF. As DNA, the CDR3 is TGTGCCACCGACCGGGCGGGATTAGGGACCGGGGAGCTGTTTTTT.

V gene TRBV18 combines with J gene TRBJ2-1; the match to TRBD2 covers 11 bases. This CDR3 is 16 amino acids long. The ends lost 6 bases at V and 0 bases at J; junction bases unmatched: 4. Germline CDR1 and CDR2: KGHSH and LQKENI. In DNA, the CDR3 is TGTGCCAGCTCTCTGGGACTAGCGGACTCCTACAATGAGCAGTTCTTC. Encoded protein: CASSLGLADSYNEQFF. Complete variable domain (other parts from reference TRBV18 and TRBJ2-1): NAGVMQNPRHLVRRRGQEARLRCSPMKGHSHVYWYRQLPEEGLKFMVYLQKENIIDESGMPKERFSAEFPKEGPSILRIQQVVRGDSAAYFCASSLGLADSYNEQFFGPGTRLTVL.

The gene calls are TRBV6-5 and TRBJ2-7, with D maybe TRBD1 (5 bases). CDR3 size: 16 residues. V gave up 0 bases and J gave up 6 bases, with 18 bases separating them. The germline V gene has CDR1 MNHEY and CDR2 SVGAGI. CDR3 amino acids: CASSYSHGRATGEQYF. DNA for the CDR3: TGTGCCAGCAGTTACTCCCACGGCAGGGCGACGGGCGAGCAGTACTTC.

This chain connects TRBV9 to TRBJ2-7; D may be TRBD1 (6 bases). CDR3 length: 14 amino acids. V lost 0 bases to trimming and J lost 6 bases, with 13 bases between them. Per germline, CDR1 SGDLS and CDR2 YYNGEE. Written as DNA, the CDR3 is TGTGCCAGCAGCGTAGCTTACACCAGGGGCGAGCAGTACTTC. It codes for CASSVAYTRGEQYF.

This clone was detected once. The chain uses TRBV5-4 and TRBJ2-6, with TRBD1 matching 8 bases. The CDR3 consists of 17 residues. V dropped 4 bases and J dropped 0; count of bases not matched to a gene: 6. Germline V lookup: CDR1 SGHNT, CDR2 YYREEE (reference sequence). CDR3 DNA: TGTGCCAGCAGCAAGGACAGGGTGAGCTCTGGGGCCAACGTCCTGACTTTC. This encodes CASSKDRVSSGANVLTF.

This chain connects TRBV5-1 to TRBJ2-2, with 14 bases matching TRBD2. This CDR3 contains 18 residues. Germline V gives CDR1 SGHRS, CDR2 YFSETQ. V shed 4 bases and J 4 bases; nucleotides not matched to a gene: 9. The chain's CDR3 is CASSMTSGRAAGTGELFF. CDR3 sequence (DNA): TGCGCCAGCAGCATGACTAGCGGGAGGGCCGCGGGCACCGGGGAGCTGTTTTTT.